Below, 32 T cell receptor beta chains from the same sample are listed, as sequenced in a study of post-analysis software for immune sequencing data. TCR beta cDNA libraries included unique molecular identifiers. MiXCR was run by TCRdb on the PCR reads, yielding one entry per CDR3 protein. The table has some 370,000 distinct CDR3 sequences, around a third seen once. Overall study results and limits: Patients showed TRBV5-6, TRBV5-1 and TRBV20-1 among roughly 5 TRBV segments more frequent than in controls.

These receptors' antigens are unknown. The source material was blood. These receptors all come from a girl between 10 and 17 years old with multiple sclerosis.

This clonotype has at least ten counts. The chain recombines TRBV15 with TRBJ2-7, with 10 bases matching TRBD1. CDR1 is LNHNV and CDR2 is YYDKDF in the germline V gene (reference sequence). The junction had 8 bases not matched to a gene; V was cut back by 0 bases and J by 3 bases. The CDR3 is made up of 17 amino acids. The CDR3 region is CATSRDWGQGTFYEQYF. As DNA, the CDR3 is TGTGCCACCAGCAGAGATTGGGGACAGGGGACATTCTACGAGCAGTACTTC.

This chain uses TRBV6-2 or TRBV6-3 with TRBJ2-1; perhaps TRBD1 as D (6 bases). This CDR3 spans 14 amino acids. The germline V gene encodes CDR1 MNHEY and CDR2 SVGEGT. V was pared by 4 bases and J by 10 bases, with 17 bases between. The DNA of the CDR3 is TGTGCCAGCAGTTGGGGAACAGGGTTTGGCGAGCAGTTCTTC. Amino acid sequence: CASSWGTGFGEQFF.

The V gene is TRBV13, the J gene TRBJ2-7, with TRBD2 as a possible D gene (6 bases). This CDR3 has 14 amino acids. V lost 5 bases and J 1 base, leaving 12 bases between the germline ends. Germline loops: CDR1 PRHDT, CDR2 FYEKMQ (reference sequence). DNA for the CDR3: TGTGCCAGCAGCCCGGCGGGGCCGTCCTACGAGCAGTACTTC. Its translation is CASSPAGPSYEQYF.

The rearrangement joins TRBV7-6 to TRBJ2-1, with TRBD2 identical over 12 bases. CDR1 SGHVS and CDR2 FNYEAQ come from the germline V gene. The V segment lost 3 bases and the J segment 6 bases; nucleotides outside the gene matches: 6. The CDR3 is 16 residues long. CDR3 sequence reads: CASSFGLAGLLNEQFF. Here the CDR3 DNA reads TGTGCCAGCAGCTTCGGACTAGCGGGGCTACTCAATGAGCAGTTCTTC. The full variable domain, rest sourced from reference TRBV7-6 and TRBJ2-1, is GAGVSQSPRYKVTKRGQDVALRCDPISGHVSLYWYRQALGQGPEFLTYFNYEAQQDKSGLPNDRFSAERPEGSISTLTIQRTEQRDSAMYRCASSFGLAGLLNEQFFGPGTRLTVL.

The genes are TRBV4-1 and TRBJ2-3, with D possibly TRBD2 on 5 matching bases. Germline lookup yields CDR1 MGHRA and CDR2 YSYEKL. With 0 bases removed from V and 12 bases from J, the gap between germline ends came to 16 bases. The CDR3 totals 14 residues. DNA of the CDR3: TGCGCCAGCAGCCAAGATCCCGGACTGGAGTTCCAGTATTTT. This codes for CASSQDPGLEFQYF.

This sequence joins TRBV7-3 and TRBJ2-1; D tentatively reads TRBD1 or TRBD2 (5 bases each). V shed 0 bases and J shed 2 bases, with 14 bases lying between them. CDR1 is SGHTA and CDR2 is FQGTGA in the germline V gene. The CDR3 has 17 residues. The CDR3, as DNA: TGTGCCAGCAGCTTAACCGGAGGTGGGGGAGCCTACAATGAGCAGTTCTTC. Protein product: CASSLTGGGGAYNEQFF.

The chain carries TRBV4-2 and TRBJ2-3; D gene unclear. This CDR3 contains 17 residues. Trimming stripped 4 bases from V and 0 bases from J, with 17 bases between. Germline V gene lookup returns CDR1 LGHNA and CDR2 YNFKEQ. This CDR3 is CASSRFPPADSTDTQYF. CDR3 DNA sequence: TGTGCCAGCAGCCGCTTCCCCCCCGCAGACAGCACAGATACGCAGTATTTT.

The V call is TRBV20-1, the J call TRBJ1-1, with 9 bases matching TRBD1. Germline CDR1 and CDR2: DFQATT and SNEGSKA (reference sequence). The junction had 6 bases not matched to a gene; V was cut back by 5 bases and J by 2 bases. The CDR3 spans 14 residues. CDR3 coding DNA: TGCAGTGCTCCTCGACAGGGGGGAAACACTGAAGCTTTCTTT. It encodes CSAPRQGGNTEAFF.

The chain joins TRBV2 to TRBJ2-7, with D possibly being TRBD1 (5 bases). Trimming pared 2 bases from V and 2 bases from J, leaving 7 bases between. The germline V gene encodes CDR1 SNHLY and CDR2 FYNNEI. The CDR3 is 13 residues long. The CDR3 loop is CASSEQGTYEQYF. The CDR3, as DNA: TGTGCCAGCAGTGAACAGGGAACCTACGAGCAGTACTTC.

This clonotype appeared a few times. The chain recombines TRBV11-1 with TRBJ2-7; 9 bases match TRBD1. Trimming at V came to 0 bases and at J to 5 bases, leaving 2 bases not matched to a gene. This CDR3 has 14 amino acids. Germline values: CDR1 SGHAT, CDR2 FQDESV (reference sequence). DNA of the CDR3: TGTGCCAGCAGCTTAGCTACAGGGGGCCACGAGCAGTACTTC. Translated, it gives CASSLATGGHEQYF.

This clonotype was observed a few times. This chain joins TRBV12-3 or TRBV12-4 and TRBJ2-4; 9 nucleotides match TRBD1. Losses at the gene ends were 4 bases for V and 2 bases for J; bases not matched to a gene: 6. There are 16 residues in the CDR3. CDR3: CASSYGTGTSKNIQYF. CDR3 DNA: TGTGCCAGCAGTTATGGGACAGGGACCTCCAAAAACATTCAGTACTTC.

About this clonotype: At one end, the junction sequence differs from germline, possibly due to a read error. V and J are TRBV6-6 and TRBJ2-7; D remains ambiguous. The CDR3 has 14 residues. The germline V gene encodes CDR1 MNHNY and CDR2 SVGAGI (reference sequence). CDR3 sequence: CASRTPESSYGQYF. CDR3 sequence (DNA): TGTGCCAGCAGAACCCCGGAGAGCTCCTACGGGCAGTACTTC.

As DNA, the CDR3 is TGCGCCAGCAGCCAGGGGCAGGGGGCTGATGGGGTGCGGCAGTACTTC. Amino acid sequence: CASSQGQGADGVRQYF. This chain joins TRBV5-1 and TRBJ2-7; TRBD1 aligns across 8 bases. The V gene end was trimmed by 4 bases and the J gene end by 9 bases; junction bases not matched to a gene: 18. There are 16 residues in the CDR3. Germline assignment: CDR1 SGHRS and CDR2 YFSETQ. The variable domain in full, completed from reference TRBV5-1 and TRBJ2-7, reads KAGVTQTPRYLIKTRGQQVTLSCSPISGHRSVSWYQQTPGQGLQFLFEYFSETQRNKGNFPGRFSGRQFSNSRSEMNVSTLELGDSALYLCASSQGQGADGVRQYFGPGTRLTVT.

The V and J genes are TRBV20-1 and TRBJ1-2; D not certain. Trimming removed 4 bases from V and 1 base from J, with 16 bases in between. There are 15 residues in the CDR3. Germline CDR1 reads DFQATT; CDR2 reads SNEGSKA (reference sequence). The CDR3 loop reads CSAIPDRKYNYGYTF. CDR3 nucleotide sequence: TGCAGTGCTATCCCGGACCGAAAATATAACTATGGCTACACCTTC.

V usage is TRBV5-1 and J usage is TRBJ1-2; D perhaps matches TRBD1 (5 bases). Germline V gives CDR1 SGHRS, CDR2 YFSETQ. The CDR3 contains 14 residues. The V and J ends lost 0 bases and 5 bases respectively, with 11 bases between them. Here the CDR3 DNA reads TGCGCCAGCAGCTTGGAGCAGGGACTTTATGGCTACACCTTC. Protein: CASSLEQGLYGYTF.

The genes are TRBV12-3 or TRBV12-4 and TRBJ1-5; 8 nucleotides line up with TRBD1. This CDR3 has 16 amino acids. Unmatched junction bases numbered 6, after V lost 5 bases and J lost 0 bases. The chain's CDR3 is CASSLGTGDSNQPQHF. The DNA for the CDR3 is TGTGCCAGCAGTCTAGGGACAGGCGATAGCAATCAGCCCCAGCATTTT.

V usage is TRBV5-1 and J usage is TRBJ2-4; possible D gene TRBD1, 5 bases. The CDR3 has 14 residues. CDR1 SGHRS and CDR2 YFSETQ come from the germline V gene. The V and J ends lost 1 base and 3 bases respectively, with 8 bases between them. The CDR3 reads CASSLSGYKNIQYF. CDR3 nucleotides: TGCGCCAGCAGCTTGTCAGGGTACAAAAACATTCAGTACTTC. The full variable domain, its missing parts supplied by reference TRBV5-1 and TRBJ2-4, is KAGVTQTPRYLIKTRGQQVTLSCSPISGHRSVSWYQQTPGQGLQFLFEYFSETQRNKGNFPGRFSGRQFSNSRSEMNVSTLELGDSALYLCASSLSGYKNIQYFGAGTRLSVL.

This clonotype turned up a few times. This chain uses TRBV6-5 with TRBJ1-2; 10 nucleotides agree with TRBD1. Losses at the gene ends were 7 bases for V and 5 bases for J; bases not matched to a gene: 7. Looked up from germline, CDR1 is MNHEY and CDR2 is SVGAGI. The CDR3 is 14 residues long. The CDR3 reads CASKPTGGVYGYTF. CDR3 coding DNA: TGTGCCAGCAAACCGACAGGGGGCGTTTATGGCTACACCTTC.

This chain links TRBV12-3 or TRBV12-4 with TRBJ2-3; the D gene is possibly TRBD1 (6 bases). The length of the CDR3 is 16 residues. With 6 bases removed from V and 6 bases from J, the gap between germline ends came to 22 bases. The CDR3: CASSFRDIGMGDTQYF. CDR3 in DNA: TGTGCCAGCAGCTTCCGGGACATCGGAATGGGGGATACGCAGTATTTT.

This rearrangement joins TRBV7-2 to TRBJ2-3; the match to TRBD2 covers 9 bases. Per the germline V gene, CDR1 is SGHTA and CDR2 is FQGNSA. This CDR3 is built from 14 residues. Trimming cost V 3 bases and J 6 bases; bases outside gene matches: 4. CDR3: CASSLGGGVDTQYF. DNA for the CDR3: TGTGCCAGCAGCTTGGGCGGGGGGGTCGATACGCAGTATTTT.

The CDR3 region is CATSSPTGAFF. For the CDR3, the DNA is TGTGCCACCAGCAGTCCTACGGGAGCTTTCTTT. The V and J genes are TRBV15 and TRBJ1-1; D is ambiguous. Between the trimmed V and J ends, which lost 3 bases and 10 bases, there was a span of 9 bases. CDR3 length equals 11 residues. In germline, CDR1 is LNHNV, CDR2 YYDKDF (reference sequence).

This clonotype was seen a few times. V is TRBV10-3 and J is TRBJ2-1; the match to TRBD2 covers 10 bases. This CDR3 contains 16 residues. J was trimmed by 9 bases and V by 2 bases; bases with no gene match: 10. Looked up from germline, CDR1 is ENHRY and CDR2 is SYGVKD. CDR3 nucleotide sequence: TGTGCCATCAGTGAGCCTCCGGGACTAGCGTCGATTGAGCAGTTCTTC. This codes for CAISEPPGLASIEQFF.

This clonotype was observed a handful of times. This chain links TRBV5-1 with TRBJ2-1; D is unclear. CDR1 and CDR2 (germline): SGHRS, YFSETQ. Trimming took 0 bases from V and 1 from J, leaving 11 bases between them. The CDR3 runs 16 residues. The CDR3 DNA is TGCGCCAGCAGCTTGGATTTAGGGTTTTCCTACAATGAGCAGTTCTTC. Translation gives CASSLDLGFSYNEQFF.

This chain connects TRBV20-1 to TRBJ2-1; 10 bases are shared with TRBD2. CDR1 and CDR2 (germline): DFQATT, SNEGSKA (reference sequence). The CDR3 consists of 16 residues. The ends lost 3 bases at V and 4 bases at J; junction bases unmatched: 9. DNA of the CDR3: TGCAGTGCTAGCCCCACTAGCGGGGCATCTTACAATGAGCAGTTCTTC. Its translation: CSASPTSGASYNEQFF.

The CDR3 spells CASRPTGGGGQPQHF. DNA for the CDR3: TGTGCCAGCAGACCGACAGGGGGCGGAGGTCAGCCCCAGCATTTT. The rearrangement links TRBV12-3 or TRBV12-4 to TRBJ1-5; 10 bases map to TRBD1. V dropped 6 bases and J dropped 6; count of bases not matched to a gene: 8. This CDR3 is built from 15 residues.

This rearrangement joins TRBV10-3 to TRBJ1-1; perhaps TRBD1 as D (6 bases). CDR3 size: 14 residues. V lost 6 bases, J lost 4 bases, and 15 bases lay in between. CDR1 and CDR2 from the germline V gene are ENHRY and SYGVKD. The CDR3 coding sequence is TGTGCCATCAGACCAGGGGCGATTCGCACTGAAGCTTTCTTT. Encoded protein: CAIRPGAIRTEAFF.

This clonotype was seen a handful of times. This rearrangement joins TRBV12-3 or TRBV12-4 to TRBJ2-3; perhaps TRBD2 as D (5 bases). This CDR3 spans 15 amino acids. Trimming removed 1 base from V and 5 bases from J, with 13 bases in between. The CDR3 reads CASSLELVRQDTQYF. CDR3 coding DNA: TGTGCCAGCAGTTTAGAACTAGTTAGACAAGATACGCAGTATTTT.

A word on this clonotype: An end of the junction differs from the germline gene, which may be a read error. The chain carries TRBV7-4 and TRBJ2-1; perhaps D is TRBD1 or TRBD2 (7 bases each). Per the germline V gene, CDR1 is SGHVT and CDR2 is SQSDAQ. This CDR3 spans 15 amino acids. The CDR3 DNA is TGTGCCAGCAGCATGGCAGGGGGAGGGCGGAATGAGCAGTTTTTC. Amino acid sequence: CASSMAGGGRNEQFF.

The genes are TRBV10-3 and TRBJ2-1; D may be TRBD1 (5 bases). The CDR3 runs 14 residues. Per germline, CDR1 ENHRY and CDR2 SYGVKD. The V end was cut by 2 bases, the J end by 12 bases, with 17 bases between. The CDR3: CAISEQVQGWGQFF. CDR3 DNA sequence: TGTGCCATCAGTGAGCAGGTTCAGGGCTGGGGGCAGTTCTTC.

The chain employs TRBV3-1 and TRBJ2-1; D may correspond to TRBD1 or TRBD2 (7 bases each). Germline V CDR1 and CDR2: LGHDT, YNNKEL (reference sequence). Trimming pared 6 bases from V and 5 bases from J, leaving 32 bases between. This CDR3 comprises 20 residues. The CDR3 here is CASSPKVPFRGRGKHNEQFF. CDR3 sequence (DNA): TGTGCCAGCAGTCCCAAGGTCCCCTTCAGGGGGAGGGGAAAGCACAATGAGCAGTTCTTC.

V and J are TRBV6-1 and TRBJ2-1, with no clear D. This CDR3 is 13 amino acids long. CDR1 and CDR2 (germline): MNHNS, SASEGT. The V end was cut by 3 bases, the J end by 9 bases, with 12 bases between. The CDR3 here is CASSDFRSAEQFF. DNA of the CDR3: TGTGCCAGCAGTGATTTTAGAAGTGCTGAGCAGTTCTTC.

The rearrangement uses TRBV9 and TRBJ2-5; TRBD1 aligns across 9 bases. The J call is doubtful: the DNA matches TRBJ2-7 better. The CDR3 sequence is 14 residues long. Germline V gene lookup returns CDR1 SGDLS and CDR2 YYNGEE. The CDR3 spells CASSARDRVGEQYF. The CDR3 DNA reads TGTGCCAGCAGCGCCCGGGACAGGGTAGGCGAGCAGTACTTC.